This T cell receptor beta chain was profiled in a study of blood T cell repertoires in COVID-19. CDR1 and CDR2 from the germline V gene are ENHRY and SYGVKD. The CDR3 runs to 13 residues. V lost 0 bases and J 9 bases, leaving 12 bases between the germline ends. This clone has a single count. The age range of participants was about 18 to 89 years, with residence in under 30 US areas. Authors' analysis steps: How many nucleated cells were present was estimated from reference gene primer amplification. The assay was immunoSEQ multiplex PCR, and TCRdb's table has in-frame clones only and misses some. V, J and clone size are those of that table, while D and trimming were read from the DNA. The sample lists roughly 68,000 clones; roughly 80% were seen once.

Sequenced input: PBMCs or T cells enriched from blood (not recorded which). The receptor was derived from a woman aged 40 to 49 with acute COVID-19. The chain employs TRBV10-3 and TRBJ2-7; TRBD2 is a possible D gene (5 bases). The CDR3 DNA follows: TGTGCCATCAGTGAGTCAACGGGGAGAGGGCAGTACGTC. Translated: CAISESTGRGQYV.